The 19 T cell receptor beta chains given below trace back to one sample, sequenced in a study of spatial heterogeneity in lung cancer. The time point: sample taken at primary tumor resection. For these receptors, no antigen is known. From the 5' RACE reads, TCRdb called clonotypes with MiXCR, one entry per CDR3 protein. The profile shows several thousand distinct CDR3 sequences, about an eighth of them singletons. Findings and limits, study-wide: Mutation tallies in tumors tracked expanded intratumoral alpha and beta TCR counts.

This sample comprised lung tumor tissue, obtained at surgery. The receptor source for this set is a male donor with early-stage non-small cell lung cancer.

This clonotype was counted at least ten times. The chain joins TRBV28 to TRBJ2-7; TRBD1 matches 8 bases. The CDR3 is 16 residues long. Germline V lookup: CDR1 MDHEN, CDR2 SYDVKM. After removal of 5 bases from V and 0 bases from J, the junction contained 9 bases not matched to a gene. CDR3 in amino acids: CASSALGQGFSYEQYF. The CDR3 DNA reads TGTGCCAGCAGTGCACTAGGACAGGGATTCTCCTACGAGCAGTACTTC.

This clonotype has a count of ten or more. The chain is built from TRBV20-1 and TRBJ2-1, with 10 positions matching TRBD2. This CDR3 has 13 residues. The V gene's germline CDR1 is DFQATT and CDR2 SNEGSKA (reference sequence). V lost 4 bases to trimming and J lost 8 bases; unmatched junction nucleotides: 5. CDR3 nucleotides: TGCAGTGCTACTAGCGGGAGAGCGGATGAGCAGTTCTTC. As protein: CSATSGRADEQFF.

There are many counts of this clonotype. V and J are TRBV19 and TRBJ2-1; D uncertain. Germline V gene lookup returns CDR1 LNHDA and CDR2 SQIVND (reference sequence). This CDR3 has 17 residues. Trimming cost V 2 bases and J 8 bases, with 22 bases left between them. CDR3: CASSISPRSGLGDEQFF. CDR3 DNA sequence: TGTGCCAGTAGTATATCTCCGAGAAGTGGCCTTGGCGATGAGCAGTTCTTC.

This clonotype was detected a few times. The chain couples TRBV3-1 to TRBJ2-7; D ambiguous. CDR1 and CDR2 (germline): LGHDT, YNNKEL (reference sequence). V shed 0 bases and J shed 0 bases, with 9 bases lying between them. CDR3 length: 15 amino acids. The CDR3 DNA reads as TGTGCCAGCAGCCAAGATAGTCTAGTCTCCTACGAGCAGTACTTC. This encodes CASSQDSLVSYEQYF.

This clonotype came up many times. V is TRBV20-1 and J is TRBJ2-7, with 8 nucleotides matching TRBD2. CDR3 size: 14 residues. Germline CDR1 DFQATT, CDR2 SNEGSKA (reference sequence). After removal of 5 bases from V and 6 bases from J, the junction contained 12 bases not matched to a gene. The CDR3 loop reads CSALRERGWGEQYF. In DNA, the CDR3 is TGCAGTGCTCTCCGGGAGCGGGGGTGGGGCGAGCAGTACTTC.

Concerning this clonotype: A much bigger clone sits one base away, suggesting this may be a read error. V and J are TRBV27 and TRBJ2-1; TRBD1 matches at 10 bases. The CDR3 is 15 residues long. With V trimmed by 4 bases and J by 6 bases, 6 bases remained unmatched. The V gene's germline CDR1 is MNHEY and CDR2 SMNVEV (reference sequence). The CDR3: CASSSGDRGSNEQFF. In DNA, the CDR3 is TGTGCCAGCAGTTCGGGGGACAGGGGCTCCAATGAGCAGTTCTTC.

At least ten counts were recorded for this clonotype. The chain employs TRBV20-1 and TRBJ2-2; D may match TRBD1 or TRBD2 (7 bases each). This CDR3 is built from 14 residues. V lost 3 bases to trimming and J lost 4 bases, with 12 bases between them. Germline CDR1 reads DFQATT; CDR2 reads SNEGSKA (reference sequence). Here the CDR3 DNA reads TGCAGTGCTAGGAGCGGGACAGCCACCGGGGAGCTGTTTTTT. Protein sequence: CSARSGTATGELFF.

This clonotype came up many times. This sequence joins TRBV6-2 or TRBV6-3 and TRBJ1-5, with a weak D call TRBD1 (5 bases). Between the trimmed V and J ends, which lost 0 bases and 1 base, there was a span of 16 bases. The CDR3 runs 18 residues. From germline, CDR1 is MNHEY and CDR2 SVGEGT. The DNA for the CDR3 is TGTGCCAGCAGTTACTCGAGTTGGGGGGGTTTAAGCAATCAGCCCCAGCATTTT. It encodes CASSYSSWGGLSNQPQHF.

This clonotype was detected many times. The rearrangement links TRBV12-3 or TRBV12-4 to TRBJ2-1; 8 bases map to TRBD2. The junction had 12 bases not matched to a gene; V was cut back by 6 bases and J by 8 bases. The CDR3 is 15 residues long. The CDR3 DNA reads TGTGCCAGCAGCACTACTAGCGGACTGGACCATGAGCAGTTCTTC. It specifies CASSTTSGLDHEQFF.

Within the sample, this clonotype is medium-sized. The CDR3 spells CSATRIRNSYEQYF. The CDR3 DNA reads as TGCAGTGCTACTCGGATTCGGAACTCCTACGAGCAGTACTTC. This chain links TRBV20-1 with TRBJ2-7; no definite D call. The CDR3 consists of 14 residues. V was shortened by 4 bases and J by 0 bases, with 13 bases between the two germline ends. Per germline, CDR1 DFQATT and CDR2 SNEGSKA (reference sequence).

This clonotype was recorded many times. This chain joins TRBV20-1 and TRBJ1-1, with a possible D match to TRBD1 (6 bases). The germline V gene has CDR1 DFQATT and CDR2 SNEGSKA (reference sequence). V was clipped by 3 bases and J by 1 base, with 12 bases between them. The CDR3 totals 14 residues. CDR3 region: CSARNPGENTEAFF. The CDR3 nucleotides read TGCAGTGCTAGGAATCCAGGGGAGAACACTGAAGCTTTCTTT.

This clonotype was detected many times. The chain uses TRBV30 and TRBJ2-6; 9 nucleotides align to TRBD1. The CDR3 totals 17 residues. Losses at the gene ends were 4 bases for V and 0 bases for J; bases not matched to a gene: 7. The V gene's germline CDR1 is GTSNPN and CDR2 SVGIG (reference sequence). Here the CDR3 DNA reads TGTGCCTGGAATAGGGACAGGGTCCCCTCTGGGGCCAACGTCCTGACTTTC. Protein sequence: CAWNRDRVPSGANVLTF.

A note on this clonotype: A much more abundant neighbour one base away suggests this may be a read error. J is TRBJ2-7 and V is TRBV7-2, with 7 bases identical to TRBD1. Germline V gene sequence: CDR1 SGHTA, CDR2 FQGNSA. The CDR3 consists of 12 residues. J gave up 3 bases and V 5 bases, and 1 base lay outside the gene matches. The CDR3: CASSTGVYEQYF. In DNA, the CDR3 is TGTGCCAGCAGCACAGGGGTCTACGAGCAGTACTTC.

The CDR3 nucleotides are TGTGCCAGCAGCTTGGTAGACTCCTACGAGCAGTACTTC. Residues: CASSLVDSYEQYF. This chain links TRBV5-6 with TRBJ2-7; D call uncertain. Germline V lookup: CDR1 SGHDT, CDR2 YYEEEE. V gave up 0 bases and J gave up 0 bases, with 4 bases separating them. The CDR3 totals 13 residues.

By its share, this clonotype is medium-sized. The J gene is TRBJ2-7, the V gene TRBV27; D perhaps matches TRBD2 (6 bases). Germline V gives CDR1 MNHEY, CDR2 SMNVEV (reference sequence). CDR3 length equals 17 residues. V was shortened by 5 bases and J by 0 bases, with 20 bases between the two germline ends. As DNA, the CDR3 is TGTGCCAGCAGTCCACCCCATAGCGGTTCTAGCTCCTACGAGCAGTACTTC. Translating gives CASSPPHSGSSSYEQYF.

This clonotype counts as medium-sized (0.01 to 0.1%). The chain has TRBV9 and TRBJ2-1; 7 bases are a match to TRBD2. V dropped 0 bases and J dropped 0; count of bases not matched to a gene: 3. This CDR3 is 16 amino acids long. Germline CDR1 and CDR2: SGDLS and YYNGEE. This CDR3 is CASSVGGRASYNEQFF. CDR3 in DNA: TGTGCCAGCAGCGTAGGAGGGAGGGCCTCCTACAATGAGCAGTTCTTC. The full variable domain, in which reference TRBV9 and TRBJ2-1 provide the parts outside the CDR3, is DSGVTQTPKHLITATGQRVTLRCSPRSGDLSVYWYQQSLDQGLQFLIQYYNGEERAKGNILERFSAQQFPDLHSELNLSSLELGDSALYFCASSVGGRASYNEQFFGPGTRLTVL.

The gene calls are TRBV4-2 and TRBJ2-4, with 11 bases aligning to TRBD1. Germline V gene lookup returns CDR1 LGHNA and CDR2 YNFKEQ. This CDR3 spans 16 amino acids. J lost 4 bases, V lost 6 bases, and 8 bases had no gene match. This CDR3 is CASSPPGTGGKNIQYF. The CDR3 DNA reads as TGTGCCAGCAGTCCACCAGGGACAGGGGGAAAAAACATTCAGTACTTC.

This clonotype was recorded at least ten times. V gene TRBV2 combines with J gene TRBJ1-1; tentative D call: TRBD1 (6 bases). Germline V gene data show CDR1 as SNHLY and CDR2 as FYNNEI. The CDR3 contains 13 residues. The V and J ends lost 6 bases and 4 bases respectively, with 12 bases between them. The CDR3 DNA reads as TGTGCCAGCAGGTCACAGGGCGGCACTGAAGCTTTCTTT. Residues: CASRSQGGTEAFF.

In this sample, this clonotype turned up many times. V is TRBV20-1 and J is TRBJ2-2, with D perhaps TRBD1 or TRBD2 (5 bases each). Trimming took off 6 bases at V and 6 bases at J, with 17 bases between the two ends. The CDR3 is 14 residues long. From germline, CDR1 is DFQATT and CDR2 SNEGSKA (reference sequence). CDR3 sequence reads: CSARRFQGAGELFF. DNA for the CDR3: TGCAGTGCCCGGAGGTTCCAAGGGGCCGGGGAGCTGTTTTTT.